Each of the 5 T cell receptor beta chains below was sequenced from the same sample in a study of T cell responses to AZD1222 COVID-19 vaccine. Data came from immunoSEQ multiplex PCR; TCRdb stores just in-frame clones and leaves some out. The repertoire holds some 110,000 clones, with roughly 90% as singletons. The sample here was peripheral blood, taken on day 0 of AZD1222 vaccination. The receptor set was obtained from an adult in good health.

V gene TRBV4-2 combines with J gene TRBJ1-4; no reliable D call. CDR1 and CDR2 (germline): LGHNA, YNFKEQ. The CDR3 runs 14 residues. V lost 2 bases, J lost 5 bases, and 9 bases lay in between. CDR3 sequence: CASSQRQLNEKLFF. As DNA, the CDR3 is TGTGCCAGCAGCCAAAGGCAGTTAAATGAAAAACTGTTTTTT.

The gene calls are TRBV7-9 and TRBJ1-1; TRBD1 agrees at 9 bases. V was pared by 5 bases and J by 3 bases, with 13 bases of the junction left unmatched. Germline V lookup: CDR1 SEHNR, CDR2 FQNEAQ (reference sequence). This CDR3 region has 17 residues. The CDR3 here is CASSPDGQGLKDTEAFF. CDR3 in DNA: TGTGCCAGCAGCCCTGATGGACAGGGGTTAAAGGACACTGAAGCTTTCTTT.

The chain recombines TRBV9 with TRBJ1-2; the D is unclear. Germline lookup yields CDR1 SGDLS and CDR2 YYNGEE. The CDR3 has 13 residues. V gave up 0 bases and J gave up 3 bases, with 6 bases separating them. CDR3 bases: TGTGCCAGCAGCGTAGGAGTGGACTATGGCTACACCTTC. It is translated as CASSVGVDYGYTF.

CDR3 coding DNA: TGTGCCAGCAGTGAGGGCCGCGACAGGGTTAGAAACACCATATATTTT. It encodes CASSEGRDRVRNTIYF. This rearrangement joins TRBV3-1 (or the pseudogene TRBV3-2) to TRBJ1-3; TRBD1 agrees at 7 bases. This CDR3 has 16 residues. The germline V gene has CDR1 LGHDT and CDR2 YNNKEL (reference sequence). The trim removed 6 bases at V and 5 bases at J, leaving 13 bases unmatched.

This chain connects TRBV28 to TRBJ1-5; D uncertain. With 6 bases removed from V and 3 bases from J, the gap between germline ends came to 9 bases. The CDR3 length is 13 residues. Germline V gene data show CDR1 as MDHEN and CDR2 as SYDVKM. Here the CDR3 reads CASSPNYNQPQHF. CDR3 in DNA: TGTGCCAGCAGCCCGAACTACAATCAGCCCCAGCATTTT.